This T cell receptor beta chain was captured in a study of beta chain features in type 1 diabetes. Regarding the study as a whole: VDJ junctions from type 1 diabetes patients carried fewer insertions and larger deletions. Type 1 diabetes patients had TCRB CDR3s that were shorter (moderately but significantly so) in all four CD4+ subsets.

Expressed TCRB transcripts were sequenced after all isolated RNA was converted to cDNA. Some clones are missing from TCRdb's copy, which holds only in-frame ones; the method was immunoSEQ multiplex PCR. The sample has fewer than 900,000 clones, 15% to 20% seen once. Remarks on this clone: Antigen unknown.

Stem cell-like memory, regulatory, central memory and naive CD4+ cells were sorted via CD45RO/CCR7/CD25/CD127/CD95/CD27. The receptor comes from a woman aged 18 to 35 in good health. The sample comprised naive CD4+ T cells from blood.

This CDR3 is CASSLHAGGNEQYF. The CDR3 region has the DNA TGCGCCAGCAGCTTGCACGCAGGGGGCAACGAGCAGTACTTC. The chain employs TRBV5-1 and TRBJ2-7; 8 bases line up with TRBD1. Germline V CDR1 and CDR2: SGHRS, YFSETQ. V lost 1 base, J lost 5 bases, and 5 bases stayed unmatched. CDR3 length: 14 residues.